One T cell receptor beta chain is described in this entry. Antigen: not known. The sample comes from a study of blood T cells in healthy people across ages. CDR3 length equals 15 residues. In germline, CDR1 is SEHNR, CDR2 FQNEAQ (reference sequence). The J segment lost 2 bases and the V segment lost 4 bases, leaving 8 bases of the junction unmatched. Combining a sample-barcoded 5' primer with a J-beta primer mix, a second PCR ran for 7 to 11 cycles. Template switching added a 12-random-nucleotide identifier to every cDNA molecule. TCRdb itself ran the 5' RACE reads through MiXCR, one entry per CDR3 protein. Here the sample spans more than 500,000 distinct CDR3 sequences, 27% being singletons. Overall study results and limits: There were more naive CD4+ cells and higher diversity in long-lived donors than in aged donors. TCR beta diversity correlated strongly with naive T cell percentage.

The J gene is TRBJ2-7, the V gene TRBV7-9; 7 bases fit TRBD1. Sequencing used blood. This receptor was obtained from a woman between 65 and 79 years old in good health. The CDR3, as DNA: TGTGCCAGCAGCTCTAGTGGGGGACAGCCCTACGAGCAGTACTTC. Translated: CASSSSGGQPYEQYF. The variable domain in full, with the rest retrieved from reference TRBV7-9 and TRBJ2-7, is DTGVSQNPRHKITKRGQNVTFRCDPISEHNRLYWYRQTLGQGPEFLTYFQNEAQLEKSRLLSDRFSAERPKGSFSTLEIQRTEQGDSAMYLCASSSSGGQPYEQYFGPGTRLTVT.